This T cell receptor (beta chain) stems from a study of vaccination and CD4 T cells after COVID-19. Stated treatment: 10-day PBMC culture with coronavirus spike peptide pools or control peptides (ViraFEST assay). To note about this clonotype: The antigen is not known.

Sequencing of DNA taken from cultured CD4+ T cells relied on the Oncomine TCR Beta short-read assay. TCRdb reanalysed the PCR reads using MiXCR and keeps one entry per CDR3 protein. The sample lists roughly 21,000 distinct CDR3 sequences, around 62% occurring once. Trimming removed 2 bases at V and 0 bases at J, with 10 bases between. The CDR3 covers 16 residues. Germline CDR1 and CDR2: MNHEY and SVGAGI. The sequence was collected from a human donor who received a COVID-19 vaccine. Sequencing was performed on CD4+ T cells from blood, cultured in vitro, taken before SARS-CoV-2 vaccination. The rearrangement joins TRBV6-5 to TRBJ2-2; weak D call: TRBD1 (6 bases). The chain's CDR3 is CASSYRDTANTGELFF. The CDR3 DNA sequence: TGTGCCAGCAGTTACCGGGACACCGCGAACACCGGGGAGCTGTTTTTT.